The T cell receptor beta chain described here comes from a study of blood T cells in healthy people across ages. Germline CDR1 reads MNHEY; CDR2 reads SMNVEV (reference sequence). With 3 bases removed from V and 8 bases from J, the gap between germline ends came to 7 bases. The CDR3 extends over 12 amino acids. Combining a sample-barcoded 5' primer with a J-beta primer mix, a second PCR ran for about 7 to 12 cycles. TCRdb re-derived calls from the 5' RACE reads in MiXCR, one entry per CDR3 protein. The table shows about 570,000 distinct CDR3 sequences, with approximately 30% occurring only once. This sequence originates from an older woman in good health. Input material: blood. This chain joins TRBV27 and TRBJ1-4; weak D call: TRBD1 (5 bases). The CDR3 DNA sequence: TGTGCCAGCAGTTTTGGGGGAGAAAAACTGTTTTTT. It specifies CASSFGGEKLFF.